Below, 19 T cell receptor beta chains from the same sample are listed, as sequenced in a study of cytomegalovirus exposure and HLA in healthy donors. The primer mix had 60 Vbeta and 13 Jbeta primers. Measured with immunoSEQ multiplex PCR; TCRdb has only the in-frame clones, and not every one. The sample has about 85,000 clones, under 90% seen once. The specimen sequenced was PBMCs. Receptor source: a man between 50 and 59 years old in good health and CMV-seropositive.

J is TRBJ1-5 and V is TRBV5-6, with 8 bases identical to TRBD1. The CDR3 totals 14 residues. V was pared by 1 base and J by 5 bases, with 2 bases of the junction left unmatched. Germline V lookup: CDR1 SGHDT, CDR2 YYEEEE. CDR3 in amino acids: CASSLLTGDQPQHF. CDR3 nucleotides: TGTGCCAGCAGCTTGTTGACAGGGGATCAGCCCCAGCATTTT.

The CDR3 is CASSAQDRGNTEAFF. CDR3 in DNA: TGTGCCAGCAGTGCTCAGGACAGGGGTAACACTGAAGCTTTCTTT. The gene calls are TRBV6-1 and TRBJ1-1, with 9 bases aligning to TRBD1. V trimming: 4 bases; J trimming: 2 bases; junction bases outside the gene matches: 5. CDR1 and CDR2 from the germline V gene are MNHNS and SASEGT. This CDR3 region has 15 residues.

This chain connects TRBV4-1 to TRBJ2-1; 15 nucleotides align to TRBD2. Germline V gene sequence: CDR1 MGHRA, CDR2 YSYEKL. J gave up 0 bases and V 3 bases, and 12 bases lay outside the gene matches. This CDR3 contains 21 residues. The CDR3 nucleotides are TGCGCCAGCAGCCAGATAGGACTAGCGGGAGGGATTATGAGCTCCTACAATGAGCAGTTCTTC. Its protein product is CASSQIGLAGGIMSSYNEQFF.

The chain links TRBV28 to TRBJ1-2, with 7 bases that match TRBD1. V lost 7 bases and J lost 7; bases outside the gene matches: 9. The CDR3 is 13 amino acids. Per the germline V gene, CDR1 is MDHEN and CDR2 is SYDVKM. CDR3 loop: CASTIRGGGGYTF. DNA for the CDR3: TGTGCCAGCACCATAAGAGGGGGCGGTGGCTACACCTTC.

This sequence joins TRBV19 and TRBJ2-5, with 9 bases matching TRBD2. The CDR3 covers 15 residues. CDR1 and CDR2 (germline): LNHDA, SQIVND (reference sequence). After removal of 3 bases from V and 5 bases from J, the junction contained 7 bases not matched to a gene. The CDR3 nucleotides are TGTGCCAGTAGTATTGTTCTAGCGGGATGGGAGACCCAGTACTTC. The encoded protein is CASSIVLAGWETQYF.

The J gene is TRBJ1-2, the V gene TRBV5-1; D is unresolved. CDR3 length: 15 residues. Between the trimmed V and J ends, which lost 0 bases and 2 bases, there was a span of 11 bases. Germline loops: CDR1 SGHRS, CDR2 YFSETQ. CDR3 DNA: TGCGCCAGCAGCTTGGGGTCAGGCGTCAACTATGGCTACACCTTC. It yields the protein CASSLGSGVNYGYTF.

This clone was seen once. The rearrangement joins TRBV6-1 to TRBJ2-7; 8 positions agree with TRBD2. The trim removed 6 bases at V and 2 bases at J, leaving 6 bases unmatched. Germline V gives CDR1 MNHNS, CDR2 SASEGT. This CDR3 spans 14 amino acids. CDR3 amino acids: CASRTGLATYEQYF. CDR3 nucleotide sequence: TGTGCCAGCAGAACCGGACTAGCTACCTACGAGCAGTACTTC.

The gene calls are TRBV9 and TRBJ2-3, with D perhaps TRBD2 (6 bases). The CDR3 contains 16 residues. Per germline, CDR1 SGDLS and CDR2 YYNGEE. The germline V and J ends were trimmed by 3 bases and 0 bases, with 14 bases remaining between them. The CDR3 DNA reads TGTGCCAGCAGCGGGCGAGGCGGGACTAGCACAGATACGCAGTATTTT. Translating it yields CASSGRGGTSTDTQYF.

CDR3 DNA: TGTGCCAGCGGCCCACGGCAGGGTGGCGAAAAACTGTTTTTT. This sequence encodes CASGPRQGGEKLFF. The genes are TRBV27 and TRBJ1-4; D is possibly TRBD1 (5 bases). CDR1 MNHEY and CDR2 SMNVEV come from the germline V gene (reference sequence). The CDR3 is 14 amino acids. V dropped 8 bases and J dropped 8 bases, with 18 bases sitting between them.

V and J are TRBV5-1 and TRBJ2-1; TRBD1 might be the D (5 bases). The V and J ends lost 4 bases and 5 bases respectively, with 10 bases between them. The CDR3 is 13 amino acids. CDR1 and CDR2 from the germline V gene are SGHRS and YFSETQ. The CDR3 DNA follows: TGCGCCAGCAGCCGAAAGACAGACAATGAGCAGTTCTTC. Its protein product is CASSRKTDNEQFF.

The chain links TRBV18 to TRBJ2-3; TRBD1 aligns across 8 bases. V lost 0 bases, J lost 6 bases, and 2 bases stayed unmatched. Germline CDR1 KGHSH, CDR2 LQKENI. This CDR3 spans 14 amino acids. As DNA, the CDR3 is TGTGCCAGCTCACCACCGGGACAGGAGGATACGCAGTATTTT. This sequence encodes CASSPPGQEDTQYF.

This chain links TRBV6-5 with TRBJ1-5; D remains ambiguous. Germline CDR1 is MNHEY and CDR2 is SVGAGI. Trimming removed 8 bases from V and 3 bases from J, with 14 bases in between. CDR3 length: 14 residues. Here the CDR3 reads CASAPGLFNQPQHF. CDR3 DNA: TGTGCCAGCGCTCCTGGACTTTTCAATCAGCCCCAGCATTTT.

The chain recombines TRBV10-3 with TRBJ1-1; TRBD1 matches 8 bases. The germline gives CDR1 ENHRY, CDR2 SYGVKD. The CDR3 is 15 amino acids. V lost 8 bases and J lost 4; bases outside the gene matches: 12. The CDR3 here is CAIGAQGVSGTEAFF. For the CDR3, the DNA is TGTGCCATCGGCGCACAGGGGGTTAGCGGCACTGAAGCTTTCTTT.

This chain uses TRBV7-9 with TRBJ1-2; TRBD1 agrees at 9 bases. This CDR3 spans 13 amino acids. After removal of 4 bases from V and 8 bases from J, the junction contained 5 bases not matched to a gene. The germline gives CDR1 SEHNR, CDR2 FQNEAQ (reference sequence). The CDR3 DNA sequence: TGTGCCAGCAGCTCGGGACAGGGCGGCGGCTACACCTTC. Translation: CASSSGQGGGYTF.

V and J are TRBV5-4 and TRBJ1-1; 10 bases map to TRBD1. Trimming removed 5 bases from V and 10 bases from J; junction bases left unmatched: 8. The CDR3 runs 13 residues. Germline lookup yields CDR1 SGHNT and CDR2 YYREEE (reference sequence). CDR3 in amino acids: CASSSTGQGTAFF. The CDR3 bases are TGTGCCAGCAGTTCTACGGGACAGGGGACAGCTTTCTTT.

V and J are TRBV7-9 and TRBJ1-2; no clear D. Germline V CDR1 and CDR2: SEHNR, FQNEAQ (reference sequence). V gave up 2 bases and J gave up 7 bases, with 20 bases separating them. This CDR3 is built from 16 residues. The CDR3: CASSLSLRGAGGGYTF. The CDR3 bases are TGTGCCAGCAGCTTAAGTCTCCGGGGAGCTGGAGGTGGCTACACCTTC.

The V call is TRBV5-6, the J call TRBJ1-2; D perhaps matches TRBD1 (5 bases). The ends were cut back, 0 bases at V and 4 bases at J, with 10 bases in the middle. This CDR3 contains 14 residues. Per the germline V gene, CDR1 is SGHDT and CDR2 is YYEEEE. CDR3 DNA sequence: TGTGCCAGCAGCTTGGCAGGGTTTCCCTATGGCTACACCTTC. Its translation: CASSLAGFPYGYTF.

The chain links TRBV7-8 to TRBJ2-7, with D possibly matching TRBD2 (5 bases). This CDR3 is built from 16 residues. Germline V gene lookup returns CDR1 SGHVS and CDR2 FQNEAQ. V shed 2 bases and J shed 5 bases, with 19 bases lying between them. In DNA, the CDR3 is TGTGCCAGCAGCTTATCTCGGACGGGGATATTAAACGAGCAGTACTTC. This gives the protein CASSLSRTGILNEQYF.

The chain uses TRBV11-3 and TRBJ2-7; TRBD2 matches at 8 bases. V was clipped by 0 bases and J by 7 bases; unmatched bases: 14. CDR3 length: 17 amino acids. The V gene's germline CDR1 is SGHNT and CDR2 YENEEA. CDR3 loop: CASSLEEEREGPREQYF. The CDR3 bases are TGTGCCAGCAGCTTAGAAGAGGAACGGGAGGGCCCAAGGGAGCAGTACTTC.